This passage covers 28 T cell receptor beta chains from one sample sequenced in a study of shared clonotypes between healthy human individuals. Using immunoSEQ multiplex PCR, the repertoire was profiled, and TCRdb retains in-frame clones only, with some absent. The table lists roughly 500,000 clones, 76% of them singletons, with roughly 13% in the top ten. The sequencing sample was made of PBMCs. These TCRs come from a woman in her thirties or forties in good health. Some clones in this sample may be carry-over from other donors' samples.

With regard to this clone: The junction departs from the called germline gene at one end, perhaps through a read error. The V and J genes are TRBV4-1 and TRBJ2-5; tentatively, D is TRBD1 (6 bases). Germline V gene data show CDR1 as MGHRA and CDR2 as YSYEKL. CDR3 length: 15 amino acids. The CDR3 reads CASSQIQGYGETRYF. CDR3 nucleotides: TGCGCCAGCAGCCAAATACAGGGTTATGGAGAGACCCGGTACTTC.

This clone was observed a handful of times. This chain links TRBV6-5 with TRBJ2-5; D may be TRBD1 or TRBD2 (5 bases each). This CDR3 contains 13 residues. Trimming removed 6 bases at V and 2 bases at J, with 10 bases between. CDR1 and CDR2 (germline): MNHEY, SVGAGI. CDR3: CASRWGWQETQYF. Written as DNA, the CDR3 is TGTGCCAGCAGGTGGGGGTGGCAAGAGACCCAGTACTTC.

The chain employs TRBV10-3 and TRBJ2-3; 8 bases fit TRBD1. Germline CDR1 is ENHRY and CDR2 is SYGVKD. V dropped 10 bases and J dropped 4; count of bases not matched to a gene: 4. This CDR3 comprises 12 residues. As DNA, the CDR3 is TGTGCCACCAAACAGGGGGCAGATACGCAGTATTTT. Its translation: CATKQGADTQYF.

This clone has a single count. The rearrangement uses TRBV6-1 and TRBJ1-5; D is perhaps TRBD1 (5 bases). This CDR3 contains 14 residues. Germline loops: CDR1 MNHNS, CDR2 SASEGT. V was pared by 2 bases and J by 7 bases, with 12 bases between. CDR3 sequence (DNA): TGTGCCAGCAGTGAACAGGGCTTTAGACAGCCCCAGCATTTT. Translated, it gives CASSEQGFRQPQHF.

V is TRBV5-1 and J is TRBJ2-7; 7 bases line up with TRBD1. Germline V gene data show CDR1 as SGHRS and CDR2 as YFSETQ. The V segment lost 4 bases and the J segment 13 bases; nucleotides outside the gene matches: 20. This CDR3 region has 15 residues. The CDR3 region is CASSTGTADLPTSYF. The CDR3 nucleotides read TGCGCCAGCAGCACCGGGACAGCGGACCTCCCTACTTCCTACTTC.

The chain carries TRBV2 and TRBJ2-5; perhaps TRBD1 as D (6 bases). The J call is doubtful: the DNA matches TRBJ2-7 better. Per germline, CDR1 SNHLY and CDR2 FYNNEI. The CDR3 consists of 18 residues. The CDR3 bases are TGTGCCAGCAGTGAAACTCCTCGCCCCCTCGACAGGTCCTACGAGCAGTACTTC. Translated, it gives CASSETPRPLDRSYEQYF.

This chain connects TRBV2 to TRBJ2-7, with D uncertain. The CDR3 has 11 amino acids. V dropped 8 bases and J dropped 3 bases, with 8 bases sitting between them. Germline-derived CDR1 and CDR2 are SNHLY and FYNNEI. CDR3 sequence: CASGPLYEQYF. Here the CDR3 DNA reads TGTGCCAGCGGCCCTCTCTACGAGCAGTACTTC.

The chain combines TRBV7-8 with TRBJ1-2, with 7 bases matching TRBD1. The germline V gene encodes CDR1 SGHVS and CDR2 FQNEAQ. V was pared by 3 bases and J by 8 bases, with 6 bases of the junction left unmatched. The CDR3 is made up of 13 amino acids. Here the CDR3 DNA reads TGTGCCAGCAGCTTTTATACAGGGGAAGGCTACACCTTC. As protein: CASSFYTGEGYTF.

This sequence joins TRBV5-1 and TRBJ2-1; a possible D gene is TRBD2 (6 bases). Trimming pared 1 base from V and 2 bases from J, leaving 13 bases between. This CDR3 is built from 16 residues. Germline CDR1 SGHRS, CDR2 YFSETQ. The CDR3 DNA reads TGCGCCAGCAGCTTGATGGCTAGCGAGACCTACAATGAGCAGTTCTTC. Translated: CASSLMASETYNEQFF.

The chain carries TRBV30 and TRBJ1-2; 8 nucleotides line up with TRBD1. Per germline, CDR1 GTSNPN and CDR2 SVGIG (reference sequence). The trim removed 5 bases at V and 3 bases at J, leaving 11 bases unmatched. This CDR3 region has 15 residues. The CDR3 nucleotides are TGTGCCTGGCGTCCGGGGACAGGAATTGACTATGGCTACACCTTC. Its translation is CAWRPGTGIDYGYTF.

The sample holds a few counts of this clone. The rearrangement uses TRBV6-1 and TRBJ2-6; D uncertain. The CDR3 contains 17 residues. The ends were cut back, 0 bases at V and 0 bases at J, with 9 bases in the middle. Per the germline V gene, CDR1 is MNHNS and CDR2 is SASEGT. The CDR3 sequence is CASSEAIGYSGANVLTF. The DNA of the CDR3 is TGTGCCAGCAGTGAAGCGATCGGATACTCTGGGGCCAACGTCCTGACTTTC.

With respect to this clone: It differs at one base from a far larger clone, so likely a read error. V and J are TRBV2 and TRBJ2-7, with 11 bases lining up with TRBD2. CDR1 is SNHLY, CDR2 FYNNEI, per germline. This CDR3 region has 16 residues. CDR3 protein: CASKGLAVTDSYERYF. The CDR3 nucleotides read TGTGCCAGTAAGGGACTAGCGGTAACTGACTCCTACGAGCGGTACTTC.

The DNA of the CDR3 is TGTGCCAGCAGCTTAGCAGGGGTTGAAGAAAAACTGTTTTTT. Its translation is CASSLAGVEEKLFF. The chain recombines TRBV7-9 with TRBJ1-4; D might be TRBD1 (5 bases). V dropped 0 bases and J dropped 8 bases, with 10 bases sitting between them. The CDR3 sequence is 14 residues long. CDR1 SEHNR and CDR2 FQNEAQ come from the germline V gene (reference sequence).

This sequence joins TRBV9 and TRBJ1-4, with TRBD1 as a possible D gene (5 bases). Germline CDR1 reads SGDLS; CDR2 reads YYNGEE. CDR3 length: 15 amino acids. V was trimmed by 0 bases and J by 8 bases, leaving 14 bases between them. The CDR3 region is CASSVGATAVEKLFF. The CDR3 DNA follows: TGTGCCAGCAGCGTAGGAGCGACAGCTGTCGAAAAACTGTTTTTT.

The rearrangement uses TRBV7-8 and TRBJ2-5; no definite D call. The V gene lost 1 base and the J gene lost 2 bases, with 2 bases spanning the gap. Germline CDR1 is SGHVS and CDR2 is FQNEAQ. The CDR3 is made up of 12 amino acids. CDR3 in DNA: TGTGCCAGCAGCTTAGTTCAAGAGACCCAGTACTTC. Protein: CASSLVQETQYF. Using reference TRBV7-8 and TRBJ2-5 for the parts outside the CDR3, the full variable domain is GAGVSQSPRYKVAKRGQDVALRCDPISGHVSLFWYQQALGQGPEFLTYFQNEAQLDKSGLPSDRFFAERPEGSVSTLKIQRTQQEDSAVYLCASSLVQETQYFGPGTRLLVL.

This clone was recorded once. The gene calls are TRBV30 and TRBJ2-7; TRBD1 matches 9 bases. This CDR3 spans 16 amino acids. Germline V gene sequence: CDR1 GTSNPN, CDR2 SVGIG (reference sequence). The ends lost 4 bases at V and 4 bases at J; junction bases unmatched: 14. For the CDR3, the DNA is TGTGCCTGGACCAGACAGAGGACAGGGGTAAGGTACGAGCAGTACTTC. This gives the protein CAWTRQRTGVRYEQYF. The whole variable domain, filled in from reference TRBV30 and TRBJ2-7, reads SQTIHQWPATLVQPVGSPLSLECTVEGTSNPNLYWYRQAAGRGLQLLFYSVGIGQISSEVPQNLSASRPQDRQFILSSKKLLLSDSGFYLCAWTRQRTGVRYEQYFGPGTRLTVT.

The chain links TRBV6-5 to TRBJ2-1; TRBD2 might be the D (6 bases). The germline V gene has CDR1 MNHEY and CDR2 SVGAGI. V lost 7 bases and J lost 5, with 18 bases in between. This CDR3 contains 15 residues. The CDR3 DNA reads TGTGCCAGCACCCCCGTAGGAGGGAGCCACAATGAGCAGTTCTTC. Translation: CASTPVGGSHNEQFF.

This chain uses TRBV11-1 with TRBJ2-1; TRBD2 might be the D (5 bases). Germline V CDR1 and CDR2: SGHAT, FQDESV (reference sequence). V lost 7 bases and J 0 bases, leaving 13 bases between the germline ends. The length of the CDR3 is 15 residues. The CDR3 sequence is CASTLADGSYNEQFF. The DNA of the CDR3 is TGTGCCAGCACCCTAGCTGACGGCTCCTACAATGAGCAGTTCTTC. The whole variable domain, remainder taken from reference TRBV11-1 and TRBJ2-1, is EAEVAQSPRYKITEKSQAVAFWCDPISGHATLYWYRQILGQGPELLVQFQDESVVDDSQLPKDRFSAERLKGVDSTLKIQPAELGDSAMYLCASTLADGSYNEQFFGPGTRLTVL.

The chain combines TRBV21-1 with TRBJ2-1. TRBV21-1 is termed a pseudogene. CDR3 size: 12 residues. CDR3 DNA: TGTGCCAGCAGCAAACTGCAAGATGAGCAGTTCTTC. Protein product: CASSKLQDEQFF.

This clone was recorded only once. The chain has TRBV19 and TRBJ2-1; the match to TRBD1 covers 10 bases. The CDR3 totals 16 residues. The germline gives CDR1 LNHDA, CDR2 SQIVND (reference sequence). J lost 6 bases, V lost 3 bases, and 8 bases had no gene match. The CDR3 reads CASSIQRTGGVNEQFF. The CDR3 DNA sequence: TGTGCCAGTAGTATTCAACGGACAGGGGGAGTCAATGAGCAGTTCTTC.

The chain has TRBV19 and TRBJ1-5; possibly TRBD1 for D (5 bases). The CDR3 is 12 residues long. V gave up 2 bases and J gave up 7 bases, with 6 bases separating them. CDR1 is LNHDA, CDR2 SQIVND, per germline (reference sequence). The DNA for the CDR3 is TGTGCCAGTAGTATACGGGGGCAGCCCCAGCATTTT. Amino acid sequence: CASSIRGQPQHF. Based on the CDR3 plus reference TRBV19 and TRBJ1-5, the full variable domain is DGGITQSPKYLFRKEGQNVTLSCEQNLNHDAMYWYRQDPGQGLRLIYYSQIVNDFQKGDIAEGYSVSREKKESFPLTVTSAQKNPTAFYLCASSIRGQPQHFGDGTRLSIL.

The CDR3 coding sequence is TGTGCCAGCAGACCTACAGGGGGAGGAAGGGATACGCAGTATTTT. This sequence encodes CASRPTGGGRDTQYF. V gene TRBV5-8 combines with J gene TRBJ2-3; 8 bases map to TRBD1. The V gene end was trimmed by 5 bases and the J gene end by 6 bases; junction bases not matched to a gene: 11. There are 15 residues in the CDR3. The germline CDR1 and CDR2 sequences are SGHTS and YDEGEE. Variable domain in full (rest from reference TRBV5-8 and TRBJ2-3): EAGVTQSPTHLIKTRGQQATLRCSPISGHTSVYWYQQALGLGLQFLLWYDEGEERNRGNFPPRFSGRQFPNYSSELNVNALELEDSALYLCASRPTGGGRDTQYFGPGTRLTVL.

At least ten counts were recorded for this clone. This sequence joins TRBV5-6 and TRBJ2-1; a weak D match, TRBD2 (6 bases). This CDR3 spans 15 amino acids. The V and J ends lost 4 bases and 0 bases respectively, with 11 bases between them. Per germline, CDR1 SGHDT and CDR2 YYEEEE. The CDR3 is CASSRGASSYNEQFF. The CDR3 region has the DNA TGTGCCAGCAGCCGCGGGGCGAGCTCCTACAATGAGCAGTTCTTC.

For this clone: A read error is the likely source, as a far larger clone sits one nucleotide away. This chain links TRBV6-5 with TRBJ1-1, with 7 nucleotides matching TRBD1. The V segment lost 6 bases and the J segment 1 base; nucleotides outside the gene matches: 2. The CDR3 has 13 amino acids. CDR1 is MNHEY, CDR2 SVGAGI, per germline. The CDR3 sequence is CASSDRENTEAFF. DNA for the CDR3: TGTGCCAGCAGCGACAGGGAGAACACTGAAGCTTTCTTT.

This rearrangement joins TRBV18 to TRBJ2-1, with 9 nucleotides matching TRBD1. The CDR3 runs to 13 residues. CDR1 is KGHSH and CDR2 is LQKENI in the germline V gene. V lost 5 bases, J lost 8 bases, and 4 bases stayed unmatched. The CDR3 reads CASSSGQGYEQFF. In DNA form, the CDR3 reads TGTGCCAGCTCATCGGGACAGGGCTATGAGCAGTTCTTC.

About this clone itself: This sample also contains other DNA sequences that code for the same CDR3. V is TRBV6-6 and J is TRBJ2-7, with D maybe TRBD2 (5 bases). The CDR3 has 13 residues. Trimming left V 4 bases short and J 0 bases short, with 7 bases between. Looked up from germline, CDR1 is MNHNY and CDR2 is SVGAGI (reference sequence). The CDR3 spells CASSSDSSYEQYF. The CDR3 nucleotides read TGTGCCAGCAGTTCGGACTCCTCCTACGAGCAGTACTTC.

The chain carries TRBV28 and TRBJ2-3; the match to TRBD2 covers 12 bases. CDR3 size: 16 residues. Losses at the gene ends were 4 bases for V and 6 bases for J; bases not matched to a gene: 8. CDR1 MDHEN and CDR2 SYDVKM come from the germline V gene. DNA of the CDR3: TGTGCCAGCAGTTCCCCGACTAGCGGGAGTATGGATACGCAGTATTTT. Residues: CASSSPTSGSMDTQYF.

The chain uses TRBV5-4 and TRBJ2-7, with 8 bases aligning to TRBD2. J gave up 0 bases and V 0 bases, and 2 bases lay outside the gene matches. The CDR3 has 15 amino acids. Germline-derived CDR1 and CDR2 are SGHNT and YYREEE (reference sequence). For the CDR3, the DNA is TGTGCCAGCAGCTTGGGTAGCGGGAACTCCTACGAGCAGTACTTC. Protein sequence: CASSLGSGNSYEQYF.